This entry features one T cell receptor beta chain sequence. The V segment lost 5 bases and the J segment 4 bases; nucleotides outside the gene matches: 12. In germline, CDR1 is SEHNR, CDR2 FQNEAQ (reference sequence). The CDR3 runs to 17 residues. Here immunoSEQ multiplex PCR was the method, and the copy in TCRdb shows in-frame clones only, minus some. This table has 350,000 to 400,000 clones, more than 70% appearing once. The study recruited people aged roughly 18 to 100 years across under 25 US areas. Cohort allocation depended upon clinical history that participants reported. The data belong to a study of blood T cell repertoires in COVID-19. The wider study: Recovered participants had two consecutive negative NP/OP PCR tests, healthcare professional clearance, or symptom resolution.

Sequenced material: PBMCs or T cells enriched from blood (not recorded which). The chain recombines TRBV7-9 with TRBJ1-3; 9 nucleotides match TRBD1. The receptor was isolated from a man in his forties or fifties in a cohort exposed to, infected with or recovered from COVID-19 (not recorded which). The CDR3 protein is CASSTSRDRVLGNTIYF. The CDR3 DNA is TGTGCCAGCAGCACATCCCGGGACAGGGTACTAGGAAACACCATATATTTT.